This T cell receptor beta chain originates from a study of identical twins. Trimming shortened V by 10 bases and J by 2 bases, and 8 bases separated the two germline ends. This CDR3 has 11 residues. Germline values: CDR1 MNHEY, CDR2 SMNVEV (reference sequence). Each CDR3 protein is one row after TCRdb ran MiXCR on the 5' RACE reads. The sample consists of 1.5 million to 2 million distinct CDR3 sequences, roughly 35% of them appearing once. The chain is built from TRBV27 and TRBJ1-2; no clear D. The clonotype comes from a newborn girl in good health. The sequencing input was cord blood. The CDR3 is CANGPNYGYTF. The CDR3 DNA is TGTGCCAACGGGCCAAACTATGGCTACACCTTC.